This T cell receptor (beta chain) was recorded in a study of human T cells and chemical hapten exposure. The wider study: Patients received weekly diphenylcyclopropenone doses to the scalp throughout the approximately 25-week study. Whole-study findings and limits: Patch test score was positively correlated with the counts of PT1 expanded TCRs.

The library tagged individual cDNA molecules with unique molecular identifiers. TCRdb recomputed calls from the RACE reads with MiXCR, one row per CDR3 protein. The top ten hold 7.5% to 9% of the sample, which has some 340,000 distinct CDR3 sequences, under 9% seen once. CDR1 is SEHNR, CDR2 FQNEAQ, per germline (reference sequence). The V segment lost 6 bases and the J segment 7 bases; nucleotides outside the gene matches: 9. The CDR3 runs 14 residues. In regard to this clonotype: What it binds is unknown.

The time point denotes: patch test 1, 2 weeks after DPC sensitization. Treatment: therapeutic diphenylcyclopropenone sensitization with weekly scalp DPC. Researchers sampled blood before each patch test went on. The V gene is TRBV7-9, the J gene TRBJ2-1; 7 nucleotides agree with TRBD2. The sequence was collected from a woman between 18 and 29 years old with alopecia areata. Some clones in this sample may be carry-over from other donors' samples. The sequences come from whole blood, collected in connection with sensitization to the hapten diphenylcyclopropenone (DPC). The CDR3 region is CASRGGAGPNEQFF. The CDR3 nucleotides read TGTGCCAGCAGGGGAGGAGCGGGGCCGAATGAGCAGTTCTTC.